The following is a T cell receptor beta chain sequence with its context. No antigen is known for it. Cultured CD4+ T cell DNA underwent sequencing with the Oncomine TCR Beta short-read assay. One entry per CDR3 protein, called by TCRdb with MiXCR from the PCR reads. The sample lists 7,500 to 10,000 distinct CDR3 sequences, approximately 64% occurring once. The data belong to a study of vaccination and CD4 T cells after COVID-19. Study background: From HCoV-229E, HCoV-OC43, HCoV-NL63 and SARS-CoV-2, overlapping spike peptides were used to stimulate the cells. Some control cultures received a CEFX pool, which served as the positive control. Others received an HIV-1 Nef pool or no peptide.

Germline CDR1 reads DFQATT; CDR2 reads SNEGSKA (reference sequence). The CDR3 has 14 amino acids. The germline V and J ends were trimmed by 0 bases and 3 bases, with 11 bases remaining between them. As to treatment: approximately nine-day PBMC culture with coronavirus spike peptide pools or control peptides (ViraFEST assay). The sequence was obtained from a human donor with COVID-19. The chain links TRBV20-1 to TRBJ1-2; no clear D. The sequences come from cultured CD4+ T cells from blood, collected after SARS-CoV-2 vaccination. Written as DNA, the CDR3 is TGCAGTGCTAGAGAGGGGAGTGGTGACTATGGCTACACCTTC. Its translation is CSAREGSGDYGYTF.